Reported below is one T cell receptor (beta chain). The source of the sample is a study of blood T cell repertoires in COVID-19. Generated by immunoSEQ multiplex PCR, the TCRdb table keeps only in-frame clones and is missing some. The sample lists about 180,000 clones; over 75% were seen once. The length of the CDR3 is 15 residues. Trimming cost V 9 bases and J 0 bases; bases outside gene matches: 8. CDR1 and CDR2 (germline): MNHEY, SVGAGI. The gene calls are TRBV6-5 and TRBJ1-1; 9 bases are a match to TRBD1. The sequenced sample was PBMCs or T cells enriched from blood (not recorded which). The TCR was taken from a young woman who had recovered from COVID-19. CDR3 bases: TGTGCCAGTGGGGACAGGGCCGCCATGAACACTGAAGCTTTCTTT. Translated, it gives CASGDRAAMNTEAFF.